This T cell receptor beta chain originates from a study of beta chain features in type 1 diabetes. About the study: Analysis included about 110 million sorted cells drawn from all samples. Study-level results: Across all four CD4+ subsets, people with type 1 diabetes showed modestly shorter TCRB CDR3s. Fewer junction insertions and more nucleotide deletions appeared in type 1 diabetes patients. Over-representation of high TCR-expressing cells was a possible consequence of cDNA sequencing.

This clone was counted between two and nine times. Its antigen remains unknown. The whole isolated RNA underwent reverse transcription, so sequencing captured expressed TCRB transcripts. Produced via immunoSEQ multiplex PCR; TCRdb's table is partial and in-frame only. The repertoire holds over 200,000 clones, 11% seen once, with about 0.018% in the top ten. Germline CDR1 reads MDHEN; CDR2 reads SYDVKM. Trimming removed 5 bases at V and 0 bases at J, with 11 bases between. The CDR3 covers 15 residues. The chain couples TRBV28 to TRBJ2-1, with no clear D. Sample: naive CD4+ T cells from blood. This receptor was identified in a man aged 30 to 39 with type 1 diabetes. In DNA, the CDR3 is TGTGCCAGCAGTCCCGCGCCGAGCTCCTACAATGAGCAGTTCTTC. Its translation: CASSPAPSSYNEQFF.